This T cell receptor beta chain appears in the sequencing data of a study of yellow fever vaccine responses in identical twins listed by TCRdb under 2018. Turning to the overall study: Focusing on identical twins, the study followed the T cell clones that responded to the vaccine, and did so with precision.

To prepare the library, RT-PCR was applied. The sequencer was an Illumina HiSeq 2500. The public reads were reanalyzed by TCRdb: fastp trimming at Q25, MiXCR alignment, in-frame beta chains only. Rows are unified per CDR3 protein, each entry keeping the most common DNA and genes. The sample has 13,000 to 15,000 distinct CDR3 sequences on record, approximately 84% of them singletons. Jointly, the top ten make up 0.65% to 0.7% of the sample. Results and caveats for the whole study, not just this receptor: According to the authors, the vaccine-induced T cell response in identical twins seemed to be partly convergent and partly specific to each individual.

On this clonotype: There is no known antigen for this receptor. Per-base quality was not reported, and no clone a single base away is much larger than it.

The sequences come from T cells from blood (PBMCs), unsorted or a sorted subset (not recorded which), collected before or after yellow fever vaccination (not recorded which). The clonotype originates from a woman aged 18-30 years who received the yellow fever vaccine. Donor details come from another sample of the same person, matched by shared clones.

Read as DNA, the sequence is TGTGCCACCAGTAAAGGGGGATGGACTGAAGCTTTCTTT. Its protein is CATSKGGWTEAFF. The receptor chain draws on TRBV24-1 and TRBJ1-1; the best D guess is TRBD1, with 6 bases matching. CDR1 KGHDR and CDR2 SFDVKD are derived from the germline V gene. V is clipped by 6 bases and J by 5 bases, and the sequence between their germline boundaries is 12 bases long. The CDR3 runs 13 amino acids, cysteine and phenylalanine included. Left in the record is the CDR3 DNA by itself, 39 bases read in frame from the first base.